The 6 T cell receptor beta chains presented below share a single source sample, sequenced in a study of cytomegalovirus exposure and HLA in healthy donors. 60 Vbeta and 13 Jbeta primers were used in PCR. Here immunoSEQ multiplex PCR was the method, and the copy in TCRdb shows in-frame clones only, minus some. The listing records approximately 79,000 clones. Sequenced input: PBMCs. The origin of the receptors is a boy under 18 in good health and CMV-seronegative.

The chain couples TRBV7-9 to TRBJ2-7; a possible D gene is TRBD2 (6 bases). V was cut by 4 bases and J by 3 bases, with 10 bases left in between. In germline, CDR1 is SEHNR, CDR2 FQNEAQ (reference sequence). The CDR3 has 13 amino acids. The CDR3 loop is CASSSRDFYEQYF. CDR3 in DNA: TGTGCCAGCAGCTCCCGGGACTTCTACGAGCAGTACTTC. The full variable domain, completed using reference TRBV7-9 and TRBJ2-7, is DTGVSQNPRHKITKRGQNVTFRCDPISEHNRLYWYRQTLGQGPEFLTYFQNEAQLEKSRLLSDRFSAERPKGSFSTLEIQRTEQGDSAMYLCASSSRDFYEQYFGPGTRLTVT.

The gene calls are TRBV6-5 and TRBJ1-3; 10 bases are shared with TRBD1. Germline CDR1 and CDR2: MNHEY and SVGAGI. CDR3 length equals 15 residues. J gave up 2 bases and V 5 bases, and 3 bases lay outside the gene matches. CDR3 sequence: CASSRQGATGNTIYF. The CDR3 DNA follows: TGTGCCAGCAGTCGACAGGGGGCTACTGGAAACACCATATATTTT.

The CDR3 loop is CASSPTSDHYNEQFF. In DNA form, the CDR3 reads TGCGCCAGCAGCCCGACTAGCGACCACTACAATGAGCAGTTCTTC. The chain has TRBV4-1 and TRBJ2-1, with 8 bases identical to TRBD2. CDR3 length: 15 amino acids. Germline V gives CDR1 MGHRA, CDR2 YSYEKL. V shed 4 bases and J 3 bases; nucleotides not matched to a gene: 5.

This chain links TRBV2 with TRBJ2-1, with 8 bases matching TRBD2. The CDR3 totals 13 residues. CDR1 and CDR2 from the germline V gene are SNHLY and FYNNEI. With V trimmed by 3 bases and J by 7 bases, 2 bases remained unmatched. CDR3 region: CASSEPSGNEQFF. DNA of the CDR3: TGTGCCAGCAGTGAGCCTAGCGGGAATGAGCAGTTCTTC.

The chain couples TRBV5-1 to TRBJ2-5; 14 nucleotides align to TRBD2. Trimming cost V 3 bases and J 2 bases; bases outside gene matches: 3. From germline, CDR1 is SGHRS and CDR2 YFSETQ. This CDR3 is built from 16 residues. For the CDR3, the DNA is TGCGCCAGCAGCTGGGGGACTAGCGGGGGACAAGAGACCCAGTACTTC. Protein sequence: CASSWGTSGGQETQYF.

The chain links TRBV9 to TRBJ2-7, with 9 bases lining up with TRBD2. Germline V gene lookup returns CDR1 SGDLS and CDR2 YYNGEE. J lost 4 bases, V lost 0 bases, and 8 bases had no gene match. The CDR3 totals 16 residues. The CDR3 bases are TGTGCCAGCAGCGTAGTGGCTAGCGGGACCTTTTACGAGCAGTACTTC. The encoded protein is CASSVVASGTFYEQYF.